Following are 8 T cell receptor beta chains from one sample sequenced in a study of shared clonotypes between healthy human individuals. The method was immunoSEQ multiplex PCR; TCRdb's version includes in-frame clones alone and lacks a portion of them. Seen here are approximately 1,000,000 clones, around three quarters observed once, and the top ten hold 0.7% to 0.95%. Input material: memory CD4+ T cells from PBMCs. Subset of the sample: CD45RA-negative fraction. The receptors derive from a man aged 18 to 30 in good health. Some clones in this sample may be carry-over from other donors' samples.

This chain links TRBV28 with TRBJ2-3, with TRBD2 identical over 12 bases. V lost 4 bases to trimming and J lost 1 base; unmatched junction nucleotides: 9. Germline CDR1 is MDHEN and CDR2 is SYDVKM. The CDR3 spans 18 residues. CDR3 sequence (DNA): TGTGCCAGCAGTTCTTCTAGCGGGAGGGCCTATGGCACAGATACGCAGTATTTT. Its translation is CASSSSSGRAYGTDTQYF. The complete variable domain, with remaining parts taken from reference TRBV28 and TRBJ2-3, reads DVKVTQSSRYLVKRTGEKVFLECVQDMDHENMFWYRQDPGLGLRLIYFSYDVKMKEKGDIPEGYSVSREKKERFSLILESASTNQTSMYLCASSSSSGRAYGTDTQYFGPGTRLTVL.

This chain connects TRBV28 to TRBJ2-1, with D possibly being TRBD1 or TRBD2 (6 bases each). CDR3 length equals 14 residues. The germline CDR1 and CDR2 sequences are MDHEN and SYDVKM. The V gene lost 7 bases and the J gene lost 0 bases, with 10 bases spanning the gap. The CDR3 DNA follows: TGTGCCAGCAACGGGGGCGACTCCTACAATGAGCAGTTCTTC. This codes for CASNGGDSYNEQFF.

The genes are TRBV5-1 and TRBJ2-7; 11 nucleotides match TRBD1. The CDR3 extends over 15 amino acids. The J segment lost 4 bases and the V segment lost 1 base, leaving 4 bases of the junction unmatched. Germline CDR1 is SGHRS and CDR2 is YFSETQ. The CDR3 is CASSLIGTGGYEQYF. The CDR3 DNA sequence: TGCGCCAGCAGCTTGATAGGGACAGGGGGTTACGAGCAGTACTTC.

The chain recombines TRBV7-6 with TRBJ2-3, with 8 positions matching TRBD2. Looked up from germline, CDR1 is SGHVS and CDR2 is FNYEAQ. The ends lost 5 bases at V and 1 base at J; junction bases unmatched: 8. The CDR3 has 16 residues. As DNA, the CDR3 is TGTGCCAGCAGCCCGACGGGGGGGCAGGGCACAGATACGCAGTATTTT. Translating gives CASSPTGGQGTDTQYF.

This chain connects TRBV28 to TRBJ1-2; tentative D call: TRBD1 (6 bases). V was clipped by 10 bases and J by 2 bases, with 11 bases between them. There are 12 residues in the CDR3. From germline, CDR1 is MDHEN and CDR2 SYDVKM. Here the CDR3 DNA reads TGTGCCAACTGGGACACCAACTATGGCTACACCTTC. This encodes CANWDTNYGYTF.

This sequence joins TRBV13 and TRBJ1-1; D remains ambiguous. The CDR3 consists of 13 residues. V shed 4 bases and J shed 1 base, with 7 bases lying between them. From germline, CDR1 is PRHDT and CDR2 FYEKMQ (reference sequence). The CDR3 region has the DNA TGTGCCAGCAGCTCCGACCGGAACACTGAAGCTTTCTTT. Its protein is CASSSDRNTEAFF. Variable domain in full (rest from reference TRBV13 and TRBJ1-1): AAGVIQSPRHLIKEKRETATLKCYPIPRHDTVYWYQQGPGQDPQFLISFYEKMQSDKGSIPDRFSAQQFSDYHSELNMSSLELGDSALYFCASSSDRNTEAFFGQGTRLTVV.

The chain links TRBV6-5 to TRBJ1-3; D uncertain. V dropped 9 bases and J dropped 1 base, with 13 bases sitting between them. Germline V gives CDR1 MNHEY, CDR2 SVGAGI. This CDR3 is 14 amino acids long. The CDR3, as DNA: TGTGCCAGTTTATCCCCCGGATCTGGAAACACCATATATTTT. Translated: CASLSPGSGNTIYF.

The V and J genes are TRBV5-1 and TRBJ1-2; 11 bases fit TRBD1. The ends lost 4 bases at V and 8 bases at J; junction bases unmatched: 4. The CDR3 sequence is 13 residues long. Germline CDR1 and CDR2: SGHRS and YFSETQ. The chain's CDR3 is CASSTRTGGGYTF. The CDR3 nucleotides read TGCGCCAGCAGCACCCGGACAGGGGGCGGCTACACCTTC.